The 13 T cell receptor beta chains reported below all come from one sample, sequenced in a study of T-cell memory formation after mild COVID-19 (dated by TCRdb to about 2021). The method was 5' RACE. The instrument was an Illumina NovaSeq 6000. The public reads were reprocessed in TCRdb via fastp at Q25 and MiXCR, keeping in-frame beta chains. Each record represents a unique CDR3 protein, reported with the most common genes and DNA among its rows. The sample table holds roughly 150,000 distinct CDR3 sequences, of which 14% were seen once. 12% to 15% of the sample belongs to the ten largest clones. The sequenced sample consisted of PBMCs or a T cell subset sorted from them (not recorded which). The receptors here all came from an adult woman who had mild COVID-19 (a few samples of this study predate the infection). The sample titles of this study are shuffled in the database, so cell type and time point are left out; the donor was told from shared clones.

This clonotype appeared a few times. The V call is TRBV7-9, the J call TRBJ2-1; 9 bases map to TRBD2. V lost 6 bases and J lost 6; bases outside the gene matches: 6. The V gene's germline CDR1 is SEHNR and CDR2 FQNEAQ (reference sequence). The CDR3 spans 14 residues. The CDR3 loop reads CASSPSSGSNEQFF. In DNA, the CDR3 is TGTGCCAGCAGTCCTAGTAGCGGGAGCAATGAGCAGTTCTTC.

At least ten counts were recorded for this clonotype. The CDR3 DNA reads as TGCGCCAGCAGCCAAGATGGAACGGGGGGCCCCTACAATGAGCAGTTCTTC. Protein: CASSQDGTGGPYNEQFF. This chain uses TRBV4-1 with TRBJ2-1; TRBD2 might be the D (7 bases). This CDR3 has 17 residues. Trimming left V 0 bases short and J 2 bases short, with 14 bases between. The germline V gene encodes CDR1 MGHRA and CDR2 YSYEKL.

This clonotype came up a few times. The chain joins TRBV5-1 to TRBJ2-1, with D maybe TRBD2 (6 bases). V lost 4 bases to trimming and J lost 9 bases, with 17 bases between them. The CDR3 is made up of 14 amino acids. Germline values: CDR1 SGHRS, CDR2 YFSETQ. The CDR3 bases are TGCGCCAGCAGCCCCGGGACTGCTAATGGTGAGCAGTTCTTC. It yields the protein CASSPGTANGEQFF.

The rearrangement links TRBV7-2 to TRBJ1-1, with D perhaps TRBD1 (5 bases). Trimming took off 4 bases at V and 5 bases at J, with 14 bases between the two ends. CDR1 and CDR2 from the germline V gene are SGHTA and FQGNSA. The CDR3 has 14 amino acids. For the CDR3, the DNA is TGTGCCAGCAGCTGGCAGGTGGGGACGACTGAAGCTTTCTTT. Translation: CASSWQVGTTEAFF. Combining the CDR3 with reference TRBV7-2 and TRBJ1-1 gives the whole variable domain GAGVSQSPSNKVTEKGKDVELRCDPISGHTALYWYRQSLGQGLEFLIYFQGNSAPDKSGLPSDRFSAERTGGSVSTLTIQRTQQEDSAVYLCASSWQVGTTEAFFGQGTRLTVV.

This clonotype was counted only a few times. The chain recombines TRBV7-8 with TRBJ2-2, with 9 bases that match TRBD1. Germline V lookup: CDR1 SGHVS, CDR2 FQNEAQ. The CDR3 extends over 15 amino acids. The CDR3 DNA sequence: TGTGCTACTATTCCGGGACAGGGATTCACCGGGGAGCTGTTTTTT. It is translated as CATIPGQGFTGELFF. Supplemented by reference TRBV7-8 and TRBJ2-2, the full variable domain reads GAGVSQSPRYKVAKRGQDVALRCDPISGHVSLFWYQQALGQGPEFLTYFQNEAQLDKSGLPSDRFFAERPEGSVSTLKIQRTQQEDSAVYLCATIPGQGFTGELFFGEGSRLTVL.

The CDR3 here is CASSSWDPTKGQYF. The CDR3 nucleotides read TGTGCCAGCAGCTCCTGGGACCCGACCAAGGGGCAGTATTTT. The chain links TRBV11-2 to TRBJ2-3, with D perhaps given as TRBD1 or TRBD2 (5 bases each). Looked up from germline, CDR1 is SGHAT and CDR2 is FQNNGV. The CDR3 loop spans 14 amino acids. V was trimmed by 4 bases and J by 11 bases, leaving 19 bases between them.

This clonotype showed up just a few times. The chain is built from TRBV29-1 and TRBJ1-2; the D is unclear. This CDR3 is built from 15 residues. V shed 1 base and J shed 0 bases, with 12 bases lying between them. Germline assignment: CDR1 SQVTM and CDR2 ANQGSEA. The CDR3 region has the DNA TGCAGCGTTGAAGGCCCGTTGCGGGCTAACTATGGCTACACCTTC. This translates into CSVEGPLRANYGYTF.

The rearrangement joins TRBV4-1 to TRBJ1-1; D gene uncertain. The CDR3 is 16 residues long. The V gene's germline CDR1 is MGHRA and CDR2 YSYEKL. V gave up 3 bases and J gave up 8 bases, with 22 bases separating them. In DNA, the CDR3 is TGCGCCAGCAGCCACCCGTCCGCCGGAGAAGTCGGGGAAGCTTTCTTT. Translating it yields CASSHPSAGEVGEAFF.

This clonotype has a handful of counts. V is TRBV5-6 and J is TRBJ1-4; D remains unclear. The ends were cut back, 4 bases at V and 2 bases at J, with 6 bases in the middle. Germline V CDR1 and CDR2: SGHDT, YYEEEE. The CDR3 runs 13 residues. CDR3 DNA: TGTGCCAGCAGCATCATGACTAATGAAAAACTGTTTTTT. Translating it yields CASSIMTNEKLFF. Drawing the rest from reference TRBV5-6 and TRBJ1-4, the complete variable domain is DAGVTQSPTHLIKTRGQQVTLRCSPKSGHDTVSWYQQALGQGPQFIFQYYEEEERQRGNFPDRFSGHQFPNYSSELNVNALLLGDSALYLCASSIMTNEKLFFGSGTQLSVL.

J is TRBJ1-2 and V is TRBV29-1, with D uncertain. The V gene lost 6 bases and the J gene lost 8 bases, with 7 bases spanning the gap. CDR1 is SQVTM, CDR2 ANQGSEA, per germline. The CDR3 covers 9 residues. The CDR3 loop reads CSVDTGYTF. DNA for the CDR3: TGCAGCGTCGACACCGGCTACACCTTC.

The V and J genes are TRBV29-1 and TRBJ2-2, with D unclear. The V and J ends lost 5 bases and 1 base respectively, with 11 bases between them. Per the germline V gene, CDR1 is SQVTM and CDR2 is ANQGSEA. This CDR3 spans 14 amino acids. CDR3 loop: CSVLGTLNTGELFF. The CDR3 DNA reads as TGCAGCGTTTTGGGCACTCTGAACACCGGGGAGCTGTTTTTT.

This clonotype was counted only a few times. For the CDR3, the DNA is TGCGCCAGCAGCCAAGATCCGGCTAGCGGGATTGAGCAGTTCTTC. This sequence encodes CASSQDPASGIEQFF. The genes are TRBV4-3 and TRBJ2-1; 9 bases are shared with TRBD2. Trimming removed 0 bases from V and 9 bases from J; junction bases left unmatched: 6. The CDR3 extends over 15 amino acids. Germline-derived CDR1 and CDR2 are LGHNA and YSLEER.

CDR3 DNA: TGTGCCAGCCGTCCGCCGGCGAACATATACGAGCAGTACTTC. This gives the protein CASRPPANIYEQYF. The gene calls are TRBV7-9 and TRBJ2-7; no clear D gene. The CDR3 has 14 amino acids. Germline V gene sequence: CDR1 SEHNR, CDR2 FQNEAQ (reference sequence). The V gene lost 8 bases and the J gene lost 4 bases, with 18 bases spanning the gap.